A single sample is the source of the 13 T cell receptor beta chains below, sequenced in a study of tumour-infiltrating T cells in Burkitt lymphoma. Here immunoSEQ multiplex PCR was the method, and the copy in TCRdb shows in-frame clones only, minus some. The sample has 11,000 to 15,000 clones, approximately 71% seen once. Specimen: tumor tissue. The receptors stem from a human donor with diffuse large B-cell lymphoma.

This chain joins TRBV19 and TRBJ1-1; the D gene is possibly TRBD1 (5 bases). This CDR3 region has 15 residues. Germline V gene data show CDR1 as LNHDA and CDR2 as SQIVND (reference sequence). V lost 5 bases and J 5 bases, leaving 18 bases between the germline ends. The CDR3 loop is CASSGIYQGWTEAFF. DNA for the CDR3: TGTGCCAGTAGTGGGATTTACCAGGGATGGACTGAAGCTTTCTTT.

The chain couples TRBV5-6 to TRBJ1-2, with 9 bases lining up with TRBD1. CDR1 and CDR2 (germline): SGHDT, YYEEEE. The J segment lost 2 bases and the V segment lost 2 bases, leaving 16 bases of the junction unmatched. The CDR3 consists of 19 residues. CDR3 sequence (DNA): TGTGCCAGCAGCTTCAGGGACAGGGCCAATCGGGCCGAGAACTATGGCTACACCTTC. Translating it yields CASSFRDRANRAENYGYTF.

By proportion, this clone is medium-sized. The V gene is TRBV11-3, the J gene TRBJ1-3; D is unclear. Deletions cut 11 bases from V and 0 bases from J, with 11 bases between. Germline assignment: CDR1 SGHNT and CDR2 YENEEA. The CDR3 has 13 amino acids. The CDR3 sequence is CASSGDSGNTIYF. The CDR3 DNA sequence: TGTGCCTCCTCGGGCGACTCTGGAAACACCATATATTTT.

This rearrangement joins TRBV2 to TRBJ1-1; D not certain. V was clipped by 6 bases and J by 1 base, with 15 bases between them. The germline V gene has CDR1 SNHLY and CDR2 FYNNEI. There are 15 residues in the CDR3. For the CDR3, the DNA is TGTGCCAGCAGGTTCTCGACCCCCGCGAACACTGAAGCTTTCTTT. Translation gives CASRFSTPANTEAFF.

The chain couples TRBV5-1 to TRBJ2-7, with D unclear. Trimming took 0 bases from V and 2 from J, leaving 9 bases between them. Germline CDR1 and CDR2: SGHRS and YFSETQ. The CDR3 totals 14 residues. In DNA form, the CDR3 reads TGCGCCAGCAGCTTGGGGGTTTCCCCCTACGAGCAGTACGTC. Encoded protein: CASSLGVSPYEQYV.

The chain links TRBV15 to TRBJ2-7, with D perhaps TRBD1 (6 bases). V lost 3 bases and J 6 bases, leaving 18 bases between the germline ends. Germline V gene sequence: CDR1 LNHNV, CDR2 YYDKDF (reference sequence). The CDR3 sequence is 15 residues long. DNA of the CDR3: TGTGCCACCAGCAGTTTCCCCTCAGGGGATCCCGAGCAGTACTTC. Its protein product is CATSSFPSGDPEQYF.

This chain links TRBV28 with TRBJ2-7; D ambiguous. The CDR3 has 12 residues. V dropped 5 bases and J dropped 3 bases, with 8 bases sitting between them. CDR1 MDHEN and CDR2 SYDVKM come from the germline V gene. The CDR3 DNA reads as TGTGCCAGCAGTCCCCCGGACTACGAGCAGTACTTC. Translated, it gives CASSPPDYEQYF.

The chain couples TRBV6-6 to TRBJ1-2, with 8 bases that match TRBD1. Trimming at V came to 4 bases and at J to 6 bases, leaving 4 bases not matched to a gene. Germline CDR1 and CDR2: MNHNY and SVGAGI (reference sequence). This CDR3 comprises 13 residues. The CDR3 protein is CASSSRTGHGYTF. CDR3 sequence (DNA): TGTGCCAGCAGTTCCCGGACAGGGCATGGCTACACCTTC.

The chain carries TRBV4-1 and TRBJ1-2; 8 bases map to TRBD1. The CDR3 is 16 residues long. Trimming removed 4 bases from V and 3 bases from J; junction bases left unmatched: 10. Germline CDR1 and CDR2: MGHRA and YSYEKL. The DNA for the CDR3 is TGCGCCAGCAGCCCAAACTCAGGGGGCTCGGACTATGGCTACACCTTC. This encodes CASSPNSGGSDYGYTF.

This clone is medium-sized within its sample. The rearrangement joins TRBV10-1 to TRBJ2-1; 16 bases are a match to TRBD2. The CDR3 contains 17 residues. The J segment lost 7 bases and the V segment lost 4 bases, leaving 7 bases of the junction unmatched. In germline, CDR1 is WNHNN, CDR2 SYGVQD (reference sequence). CDR3 loop: CASSAGLAGGPVNEQFF. The CDR3 DNA follows: TGCGCCAGCAGTGCGGGACTAGCGGGAGGGCCGGTTAATGAGCAGTTCTTC.

This chain joins TRBV5-1 and TRBJ1-1, with 12 bases aligning to TRBD1. J lost 11 bases, V lost 4 bases, and 9 bases had no gene match. In germline, CDR1 is SGHRS, CDR2 YFSETQ. There are 14 residues in the CDR3. CDR3 region: CASSLGQGARLAFF. The CDR3 DNA follows: TGCGCCAGCAGCCTGGGACAGGGGGCTCGGTTGGCTTTCTTT.

The chain combines TRBV29-1 with TRBJ2-7; 9 nucleotides agree with TRBD1. V gave up 4 bases and J gave up 2 bases; unmatched junction bases: 3. The CDR3 runs 13 residues. Germline V gene lookup returns CDR1 SQVTM and CDR2 ANQGSEA. The CDR3 region has the DNA TGCAGCGTTGCGGGGGACAGGGCCTACGAGCAGTACTTC. Translated: CSVAGDRAYEQYF.

The V gene is TRBV5-1, the J gene TRBJ2-2; TRBD1 matches at 12 bases. Germline-derived CDR1 and CDR2 are SGHRS and YFSETQ. Losses at the gene ends were 2 bases for V and 7 bases for J; bases not matched to a gene: 6. The CDR3 length is 16 residues. CDR3 in amino acids: CASSFSGTGGGGELFF. The DNA for the CDR3 is TGCGCCAGCAGCTTTTCCGGGACAGGGGGCGGCGGGGAGCTGTTTTTT.